Shown below are 25 T cell receptor beta chains from a single sample sequenced in a study of T cell responses to AZD1222 COVID-19 vaccine. Sequenced by immunoSEQ multiplex PCR; TCRdb stores in-frame clones only, minus some. The sample has roughly 150,000 clones; 92% are singletons. The starting material was peripheral blood, obtained on day 0 of AZD1222 vaccination. The receptor source for this set is an adult in good health.

The V call is TRBV7-3, the J call TRBJ2-5, with TRBD1 identical over 10 bases. Germline V CDR1 and CDR2: SGHTA, FQGTGA. CDR3 size: 16 residues. Germline trimming cut 5 bases from V and 4 bases from J; bases unmatched to any gene: 10. The CDR3, as DNA: TGTGCCAGCAGCCCTTCCCCCGGGACAGGGGCAGAGACCCAGTACTTC. It specifies CASSPSPGTGAETQYF.

The chain joins TRBV18 to TRBJ1-1, with a tentative D call TRBD1 (6 bases). Germline V CDR1 and CDR2: KGHSH, LQKENI. Trimming pared 5 bases from V and 1 base from J, leaving 11 bases between. The CDR3 consists of 14 residues. CDR3 loop: CASSRDNKNTEAFF. CDR3 nucleotides: TGTGCCAGCTCAAGGGACAACAAGAACACTGAAGCTTTCTTT. The full variable domain, completed using reference TRBV18 and TRBJ1-1, is NAGVMQNPRHLVRRRGQEARLRCSPMKGHSHVYWYRQLPEEGLKFMVYLQKENIIDESGMPKERFSAEFPKEGPSILRIQQVVRGDSAAYFCASSRDNKNTEAFFGQGTRLTVV.

CDR3 loop: CASSFDGGGTYEQYF. CDR3 nucleotides: TGTGCCAGCAGCTTCGACGGTGGCGGAACCTACGAGCAGTACTTC. V gene TRBV13 combines with J gene TRBJ2-7; D unresolved. Germline V CDR1 and CDR2: PRHDT, FYEKMQ (reference sequence). Trimming removed 3 bases from V and 2 bases from J, with 14 bases in between. The CDR3 is made up of 15 amino acids. Supplemented by reference TRBV13 and TRBJ2-7, the full variable domain reads AAGVIQSPRHLIKEKRETATLKCYPIPRHDTVYWYQQGPGQDPQFLISFYEKMQSDKGSIPDRFSAQQFSDYHSELNMSSLELGDSALYFCASSFDGGGTYEQYFGPGTRLTVT.

This clone was detected only a few times. The J gene is TRBJ1-5, the V gene TRBV14; 7 positions agree with TRBD1. This CDR3 has 17 residues. In germline, CDR1 is SGHDN, CDR2 FVKESK. Unmatched junction bases numbered 11, after V lost 4 bases and J lost 2 bases. CDR3 coding DNA: TGTGCCAGCAGCCCGGACAGGAACCCTGAAGGCAATCAGCCCCAGCATTTT. This codes for CASSPDRNPEGNQPQHF.

This rearrangement joins TRBV4-2 to TRBJ2-3; D is undetermined. Between the trimmed V and J ends, which lost 0 bases and 1 base, there was a span of 11 bases. The CDR3 has 16 residues. CDR1 and CDR2 from the germline V gene are LGHNA and YNFKEQ. The CDR3 loop is CASSQEAPPRTDTQYF. The CDR3 nucleotides read TGTGCCAGCAGCCAAGAGGCTCCGCCTCGCACAGATACGCAGTATTTT.

The chain links TRBV24-1 to TRBJ2-1; D is perhaps TRBD1 or TRBD2 (6 bases each). CDR1 KGHDR and CDR2 SFDVKD come from the germline V gene. Trimming took off 4 bases at V and 4 bases at J, with 19 bases between the two ends. CDR3 length: 17 amino acids. The CDR3 region is CATSEPDYGGLYNEQFF. The CDR3 DNA is TGTGCCACCAGTGAACCGGACTACGGGGGCCTATACAATGAGCAGTTCTTC.

This chain links TRBV7-6 with TRBJ1-2, with D unresolved. There are 14 residues in the CDR3. With 5 bases removed from V and 3 bases from J, the gap between germline ends came to 13 bases. From germline, CDR1 is SGHVS and CDR2 FNYEAQ. In DNA form, the CDR3 reads TGTGCCAGCAGCCCCTCGGGGTCCGACTATGGCTACACCTTC. Encoded protein: CASSPSGSDYGYTF.

This clone was observed a few times. The gene calls are TRBV19 and TRBJ1-2; D possibly corresponds to TRBD1 (6 bases). V shed 6 bases and J shed 7 bases, with 21 bases lying between them. CDR1 LNHDA and CDR2 SQIVND come from the germline V gene (reference sequence). The length of the CDR3 is 15 residues. The chain's CDR3 is CASRSSRAGAVGYTF. CDR3 DNA: TGTGCCAGTAGGAGTTCCAGGGCGGGGGCCGTTGGCTACACCTTC.

This chain connects TRBV11-2 to TRBJ2-5, with TRBD1 matching over 12 bases. Looked up from germline, CDR1 is SGHAT and CDR2 is FQNNGV. V was pared by 3 bases and J by 5 bases, with 4 bases of the junction left unmatched. This CDR3 contains 15 residues. CDR3 sequence reads: CASSLGTGGAETQYF. The DNA of the CDR3 is TGTGCCAGCAGCTTGGGGACAGGGGGCGCGGAGACCCAGTACTTC.

In its sample, this clone was seen a few times. V usage is TRBV11-3 and J usage is TRBJ2-3, with a possible D match to TRBD1 (5 bases). The CDR3 length is 17 residues. The germline V gene encodes CDR1 SGHNT and CDR2 YENEEA. Trimming cost V 1 base and J 0 bases, with 14 bases left between them. The CDR3 loop reads CASSLGRGHSSTDTQYF. CDR3 nucleotide sequence: TGTGCCAGCAGCTTAGGCCGAGGACACTCCAGCACAGATACGCAGTATTTT.

The V and J genes are TRBV29-1 and TRBJ1-2; D remains unclear. The CDR3 totals 12 residues. Between the trimmed V and J ends, which lost 0 bases and 4 bases, there was a span of 6 bases. Germline V gene lookup returns CDR1 SQVTM and CDR2 ANQGSEA. The chain's CDR3 is CSVEDQPYGYTF. The CDR3 bases are TGCAGCGTTGAAGATCAGCCCTATGGCTACACCTTC.

The gene calls are TRBV19 and TRBJ2-5; D is unclear. V was pared by 6 bases and J by 6 bases, with 14 bases between. Germline CDR1 LNHDA, CDR2 SQIVND (reference sequence). The CDR3 contains 13 residues. As DNA, the CDR3 is TGTGCCAGTAGCCGATTTCGAGGCCAGACCCAGTACTTC. It specifies CASSRFRGQTQYF.

The V call is TRBV11-3, the J call TRBJ2-2; D is uncertain. CDR3 length: 12 amino acids. The germline V gene encodes CDR1 SGHNT and CDR2 YENEEA. With 1 base removed from V and 8 bases from J, the gap between germline ends came to 5 bases. The CDR3 protein is CASSLAFGELFF. In DNA, the CDR3 is TGTGCCAGCAGCTTAGCGTTTGGGGAGCTGTTTTTT. The entire variable domain, with the rest obtained from reference TRBV11-3 and TRBJ2-2, is as follows: EAGVVQSPRYKIIEKKQPVAFWCNPISGHNTLYWYLQNLGQGPELLIRYENEEAVDDSQLPKDRFSAERLKGVDSTLKIQPAELGDSAVYLCASSLAFGELFFGEGSRLTVL.

The V and J genes are TRBV7-8 and TRBJ2-2; TRBD1 might be the D (6 bases). Trimming left V 5 bases short and J 2 bases short, with 15 bases between. Germline-derived CDR1 and CDR2 are SGHVS and FQNEAQ. The CDR3 is 16 residues long. The CDR3 coding sequence is TGTGCCAGCAGCATCTACGGGACACTCAACACCGGGGAGCTGTTTTTT. It encodes CASSIYGTLNTGELFF.

This sequence joins TRBV28 and TRBJ1-1, with a tentative D call TRBD1 (5 bases). Germline CDR1 MDHEN, CDR2 SYDVKM. The CDR3 totals 14 residues. Deletions cut 7 bases from V and 1 base from J, with 13 bases between. In DNA form, the CDR3 reads TGTGCCAGCACTCCCCCGACAGCGAACACTGAAGCTTTCTTT. It codes for CASTPPTANTEAFF.

This sequence joins TRBV30 and TRBJ2-6; 7 nucleotides match TRBD1. V was clipped by 3 bases and J by 0 bases; unmatched bases: 8. CDR3 length: 17 residues. Germline CDR1 is GTSNPN and CDR2 is SVGIG (reference sequence). The CDR3 protein is CAWSRRGGRSGANVLTF. The CDR3 bases are TGTGCCTGGAGCAGGAGAGGGGGCCGCTCTGGGGCCAACGTCCTGACTTTC.

This clone was counted between two and nine times. The V and J genes are TRBV23-1 and TRBJ1-5; D gene uncertain. TRBV23-1 is sorted into the ORF group, with uncertain function. This CDR3 has 15 amino acids. V lost 3 bases to trimming and J lost 4 bases, with 13 bases between them. CDR3 loop: CASSHGRPVNQPQHF. CDR3 coding DNA: TGCGCCAGCAGTCACGGCAGGCCAGTTAATCAGCCCCAGCATTTT.

The rearrangement links TRBV6-5 to TRBJ1-1; TRBD1 might be the D (6 bases). Between the trimmed V and J ends, which lost 0 bases and 8 bases, there was a span of 13 bases. The CDR3 covers 14 residues. CDR1 MNHEY and CDR2 SVGAGI come from the germline V gene. The CDR3 spells CASSYSGGRSEAFF. CDR3 bases: TGTGCCAGCAGTTACTCGGGGGGGCGTTCGGAAGCTTTCTTT.

The chain joins TRBV9 to TRBJ2-4, with 11 nucleotides matching TRBD1. This CDR3 is built from 16 residues. Germline assignment: CDR1 SGDLS and CDR2 YYNGEE. Germline trimming cut 1 base from V and 6 bases from J; bases unmatched to any gene: 6. CDR3 residues: CASSVTDRGLGNIQYF. CDR3 nucleotides: TGTGCCAGCAGCGTAACGGACAGGGGGCTCGGAAACATTCAGTACTTC.

The V and J genes are TRBV30 and TRBJ2-7, with D maybe TRBD2 (5 bases). The CDR3 is made up of 12 amino acids. The germline gives CDR1 GTSNPN, CDR2 SVGIG (reference sequence). Deletions cut 1 base from V and 5 bases from J, with 9 bases between. The CDR3: CAWSARVHEQYF. Here the CDR3 DNA reads TGTGCCTGGAGTGCGAGGGTGCACGAGCAGTACTTC.

This clone has a single count. The rearrangement links TRBV6-5 to TRBJ2-7; 8 bases match TRBD2. The CDR3 loop spans 14 amino acids. The J segment lost 5 bases and the V segment lost 5 bases, leaving 8 bases of the junction unmatched. CDR1 is MNHEY and CDR2 is SVGAGI in the germline V gene. CDR3 residues: CASSRGTSSHEQYF. CDR3 bases: TGTGCCAGCAGTCGCGGGACTAGTTCCCACGAGCAGTACTTC.

The chain links TRBV28 to TRBJ1-5, with 12 bases fitting TRBD1. Germline trimming cut 6 bases from V and 8 bases from J; bases unmatched to any gene: 8. Germline CDR1 reads MDHEN; CDR2 reads SYDVKM. This CDR3 is built from 15 residues. CDR3 coding DNA: TGTGCCAGCAGCTTAGGGACAGGGGGCACTAAGCCCCAGCATTTT. Amino acid sequence: CASSLGTGGTKPQHF.

This sequence joins TRBV7-8 and TRBJ1-1; no definite D call. The CDR3 extends over 15 amino acids. Germline V lookup: CDR1 SGHVS, CDR2 FQNEAQ. Trimming pared 5 bases from V and 1 base from J, leaving 14 bases between. CDR3 loop: CASSPREVPNTEAFF. CDR3 coding DNA: TGTGCCAGCAGCCCGAGAGAGGTCCCGAACACTGAAGCTTTCTTT.

The chain joins TRBV5-6 to TRBJ1-2; D might be TRBD1 (5 bases). Per the germline V gene, CDR1 is SGHDT and CDR2 is YYEEEE. CDR3 length: 13 residues. Trimming shortened V by 5 bases and J by 2 bases, and 10 bases separated the two germline ends. CDR3 nucleotides: TGTGCCAGCAGTGTTGGGACCAACTATGGCTACACCTTC. It specifies CASSVGTNYGYTF.

The chain has TRBV11-2 and TRBJ1-1; the D is unclear. V dropped 1 base and J dropped 4 bases, with 13 bases sitting between them. Germline lookup yields CDR1 SGHAT and CDR2 FQNNGV. The CDR3 sequence is 15 residues long. Here the CDR3 reads CASSLVRLRSTEAFF. The CDR3 bases are TGTGCCAGCAGCTTAGTACGGTTGAGGAGCACTGAAGCTTTCTTT.